A single sample is the source of the 26 T cell receptor beta chains below, sequenced in a study of OX40 agonist ivuxolimab in advanced cancers. Sequencing was performed with immunoSEQ multiplex PCR; in TCRdb, only in-frame clones are kept and a portion is missing. This table holds around 64,000 clones, around 87% found once. The sample in question was CD4+ or CD8+ T cells sorted from blood, obtained in a trial of the OX40 agonist ivuxolimab. These receptor sequences come from an adult with an advanced solid tumor such as melanoma, head and neck, liver or kidney cancer.

The chain uses TRBV5-1 and TRBJ2-1; 8 nucleotides align to TRBD2. The germline V gene has CDR1 SGHRS and CDR2 YFSETQ. The trim removed 5 bases at V and 2 bases at J, leaving 3 bases unmatched. The CDR3 consists of 14 residues. This CDR3 is CASRTSVAYNEQFF. For the CDR3, the DNA is TGCGCCAGCAGGACTAGCGTAGCCTACAATGAGCAGTTCTTC.

The chain combines TRBV28 with TRBJ1-1; D is undetermined. Trimming took 7 bases from V and 0 from J, leaving 12 bases between them. Per the germline V gene, CDR1 is MDHEN and CDR2 is SYDVKM. The CDR3 covers 14 residues. For the CDR3, the DNA is TGTGCCAGCACCAAAGGTGGACTGAACACTGAAGCTTTCTTT. Translating gives CASTKGGLNTEAFF. The full variable domain, completed using reference TRBV28 and TRBJ1-1, is DVKVTQSSRYLVKRTGEKVFLECVQDMDHENMFWYRQDPGLGLRLIYFSYDVKMKEKGDIPEGYSVSREKKERFSLILESASTNQTSMYLCASTKGGLNTEAFFGQGTRLTVV.

The CDR3 sequence is CASSHPWVGGGNNEQFF. The CDR3 DNA is TGTGCCAGCAGCCACCCTTGGGTAGGCGGGGGTAACAATGAGCAGTTCTTC. This chain joins TRBV14 and TRBJ2-1; TRBD2 matches 7 bases. With V trimmed by 3 bases and J by 5 bases, 13 bases remained unmatched. This CDR3 has 17 amino acids. From germline, CDR1 is SGHDN and CDR2 FVKESK.

The chain combines TRBV7-2 with TRBJ2-3; no reliable D call. The length of the CDR3 is 15 residues. V shed 3 bases and J shed 2 bases, with 12 bases lying between them. Germline V lookup: CDR1 SGHTA, CDR2 FQGNSA. The CDR3 is CASSFGGDFTDTQYF. DNA of the CDR3: TGTGCCAGCAGCTTCGGCGGAGACTTCACAGATACGCAGTATTTT.

The V call is TRBV5-1, the J call TRBJ1-3; D is unclear. The CDR3 totals 16 residues. V shed 0 bases and J shed 0 bases, with 10 bases lying between them. Looked up from germline, CDR1 is SGHRS and CDR2 is YFSETQ. CDR3 nucleotide sequence: TGCGCCAGCAGCTTGGCTGGTTATCTCTCTGGAAACACCATATATTTT. Protein sequence: CASSLAGYLSGNTIYF.

The chain recombines TRBV5-6 with TRBJ2-7; a weak D match, TRBD1 (6 bases). Germline assignment: CDR1 SGHDT and CDR2 YYEEEE. Deletions cut 4 bases from V and 5 bases from J, with 19 bases between. This CDR3 contains 15 residues. CDR3 sequence: CASSLSGTSRNEQYF. CDR3 DNA: TGTGCCAGCAGCCTGTCGGGGACATCCCGGAACGAGCAGTACTTC.

The chain employs TRBV4-3 and TRBJ2-5, with TRBD1 matching over 7 bases. Germline assignment: CDR1 LGHNA and CDR2 YSLEER. The CDR3 has 13 residues. Trimming took 4 bases from V and 1 from J; bases not matched to a gene: 0. CDR3 protein: CASSRQGQETQYF. CDR3 in DNA: TGCGCCAGCAGCCGACAGGGCCAAGAGACCCAGTACTTC.

This clone has more than one count but fewer than ten. The rearrangement uses TRBV6-5 and TRBJ2-3; 11 bases line up with TRBD2. The CDR3 spans 15 residues. The germline V gene has CDR1 MNHEY and CDR2 SVGAGI. The junction had 2 bases not matched to a gene; V was cut back by 4 bases and J by 2 bases. For the CDR3, the DNA is TGTGCCAGCAGTTTAGCGGGGGGGTACACAGATACGCAGTATTTT. Its protein product is CASSLAGGYTDTQYF.

The rearrangement links TRBV5-4 to TRBJ1-1; TRBD1 is a possible D gene (6 bases). Germline V gives CDR1 SGHNT, CDR2 YYREEE (reference sequence). The CDR3 has 15 residues. The V and J ends lost 0 bases and 1 base respectively, with 10 bases between them. CDR3 sequence (DNA): TGTGCCAGCAGCTTGGCAATACAGGGGAACACTGAAGCTTTCTTT. Its protein is CASSLAIQGNTEAFF.

The gene calls are TRBV10-1 and TRBJ1-2, with TRBD1 matching 8 bases. This CDR3 contains 14 residues. Trimming removed 3 bases from V and 7 bases from J; junction bases left unmatched: 7. Per germline, CDR1 WNHNN and CDR2 SYGVQD (reference sequence). The CDR3 nucleotides read TGCGCCAGCAGTGATGGGCAGGGGGCTGCTGGCTACACCTTC. Translating it yields CASSDGQGAAGYTF.

This clone was detected only once. The chain employs TRBV15 and TRBJ2-1; no reliable D call. V lost 1 base to trimming and J lost 6 bases, with 13 bases between them. CDR3 size: 15 residues. Germline V gene lookup returns CDR1 LNHNV and CDR2 YYDKDF (reference sequence). This CDR3 reads CATSRVGRTFNEQFF. CDR3 bases: TGTGCCACCAGCAGAGTCGGAAGAACGTTCAATGAGCAGTTCTTC.

The chain employs TRBV6-5 and TRBJ2-2, with 8 bases fitting TRBD1. Germline trimming cut 6 bases from V and 3 bases from J; bases unmatched to any gene: 6. CDR3 length equals 15 residues. Per the germline V gene, CDR1 is MNHEY and CDR2 is SVGAGI. CDR3 nucleotide sequence: TGTGCCAGCAGACCCGGGACAGGAGACACCGGGGAGCTGTTTTTT. It encodes CASRPGTGDTGELFF.

This chain connects TRBV7-9 to TRBJ2-7; D remains ambiguous. The CDR3 consists of 12 residues. V was cut by 1 base and J by 6 bases, with 7 bases left in between. Germline assignment: CDR1 SEHNR and CDR2 FQNEAQ (reference sequence). In DNA, the CDR3 is TGTGCCAGCAGCTTAGAGCTGGGCGAGCAGTACTTC. This codes for CASSLELGEQYF.

V is TRBV25-1 and J is TRBJ1-1; unclear D gene. CDR3 length: 15 residues. V was pared by 3 bases and J by 1 base, with 12 bases between. Germline V lookup: CDR1 MGHDK, CDR2 SYGVNS. The CDR3 DNA follows: TGTGCCAGCAGTGAGGGAGGGCATTCGAACACTGAAGCTTTCTTT. Amino acid sequence: CASSEGGHSNTEAFF.

V usage is TRBV1 and J usage is TRBJ2-1; whether TRBD2, the table's D call, matches the DNA was not checked. TRBV1 is a listed pseudogene. The CDR3 loop spans 15 amino acids. The CDR3 here is CTSSLLTSSYNEQFF. CDR3 sequence (DNA): TGCACCAGCAGCCTCCTGACTAGCTCCTACAATGAGCAGTTCTTC.

This clone was counted a few times. The chain joins TRBV5-1 to TRBJ2-5; 9 nucleotides line up with TRBD1. The CDR3 is 15 amino acids. CDR1 is SGHRS, CDR2 YFSETQ, per germline. J lost 5 bases, V lost 5 bases, and 10 bases had no gene match. CDR3 DNA sequence: TGCGCCAGCAGGCCAGAGGGACAGGGAGGGGAGACCCAGTACTTC. Amino acids: CASRPEGQGGETQYF.

This chain uses TRBV7-2 with TRBJ2-1, with TRBD1 identical over 9 bases. This CDR3 has 11 amino acids. J gave up 15 bases and V 4 bases, and 4 bases lay outside the gene matches. Germline loops: CDR1 SGHTA, CDR2 FQGNSA. CDR3 protein: CASSSGQGRFF. DNA for the CDR3: TGTGCCAGCAGCTCGGGACAGGGTAGGTTCTTC.

The genes are TRBV30 and TRBJ2-7, with D possibly being TRBD1 or TRBD2 (7 bases each). Germline V lookup: CDR1 GTSNPN, CDR2 SVGIG (reference sequence). Trimming shortened V by 3 bases and J by 3 bases, and 18 bases separated the two germline ends. This CDR3 contains 15 residues. The CDR3 DNA is TGTGCCTGGAGCCGACAGGGAGGCGGGGGCTACGAGCAGTACTTC. It is translated as CAWSRQGGGGYEQYF.

The chain uses TRBV6-1 and TRBJ2-7; TRBD2 aligns across 11 bases. The CDR3 covers 13 residues. J was trimmed by 4 bases and V by 8 bases; bases with no gene match: 4. Germline V CDR1 and CDR2: MNHNS, SASEGT. CDR3 nucleotides: TGTGCCAGCCTCGGGACTAGCGGTTACGAGCAGTACTTC. The encoded protein is CASLGTSGYEQYF.

V gene TRBV28 combines with J gene TRBJ2-3; possible D gene TRBD1, 5 bases. V was pared by 6 bases and J by 4 bases, with 14 bases between. This CDR3 region has 14 residues. The germline V gene has CDR1 MDHEN and CDR2 SYDVKM. CDR3 region: CASSWGSRPDTQYF. The CDR3 DNA reads as TGTGCCAGCAGCTGGGGCTCCAGGCCAGATACGCAGTATTTT.

A few counts support this clone. This sequence joins TRBV9 and TRBJ2-1; no clear D gene. Germline-derived CDR1 and CDR2 are SGDLS and YYNGEE. Between the trimmed V and J ends, which lost 0 bases and 8 bases, there was a span of 9 bases. There are 13 residues in the CDR3. This CDR3 reads CASSVATTHEQFF. Written as DNA, the CDR3 is TGTGCCAGCAGCGTAGCTACCACCCATGAGCAGTTCTTC.

V is TRBV11-2 and J is TRBJ2-6; 7 nucleotides agree with TRBD2. Germline CDR1 reads SGHAT; CDR2 reads FQNNGV. The V gene end was trimmed by 6 bases and the J gene end by 0 bases; junction bases not matched to a gene: 11. The CDR3 consists of 18 residues. The CDR3 here is CASSYRASGYSGANVLTF. In DNA, the CDR3 is TGTGCCAGCAGTTACCGGGCTAGCGGCTACTCTGGGGCCAACGTCCTGACTTTC.

This clone has more than one count but fewer than ten. This chain links TRBV7-2 with TRBJ2-5; D possibly corresponds to TRBD2 (6 bases). Germline CDR1 SGHTA, CDR2 FQGNSA. Trimming took off 5 bases at V and 5 bases at J, with 12 bases between the two ends. The CDR3 extends over 13 amino acids. In DNA form, the CDR3 reads TGTGCCAGCAGCCGAGGGAGGCGGGAGACCCAGTACTTC. Its translation: CASSRGRRETQYF.

This clone came up once. The chain carries TRBV6-6 and TRBJ1-1, with D hard to call. Looked up from germline, CDR1 is MNHNY and CDR2 is SVGAGI (reference sequence). Deletions cut 8 bases from V and 3 bases from J, with 13 bases between. This CDR3 has 13 amino acids. The CDR3 DNA is TGTGCCAGCTCCCAGAAGGACTACACTGAAGCTTTCTTT. Its protein is CASSQKDYTEAFF.

The chain is built from TRBV7-9 and TRBJ2-7; D perhaps matches TRBD2 (7 bases). Germline lookup yields CDR1 SEHNR and CDR2 FQNEAQ (reference sequence). V lost 5 bases, J lost 0 bases, and 17 bases lay in between. The CDR3 sequence is 16 residues long. The CDR3 DNA is TGTGCCAGCAGCCCGTCTATGGCGGGGGCCTCCTACGAGCAGTACTTC. Amino acids: CASSPSMAGASYEQYF.

In this sample, this clone turned up once. The genes are TRBV5-1 and TRBJ2-5; D gene uncertain. V was cut by 2 bases and J by 6 bases, with 8 bases left in between. Germline assignment: CDR1 SGHRS and CDR2 YFSETQ. The CDR3 runs to 12 residues. This CDR3 reads CASSFNRQTQYF. The CDR3, as DNA: TGCGCCAGCAGCTTTAACCGTCAGACCCAGTACTTC. The full variable domain, in which reference TRBV5-1 and TRBJ2-5 provide the parts outside the CDR3, is KAGVTQTPRYLIKTRGQQVTLSCSPISGHRSVSWYQQTPGQGLQFLFEYFSETQRNKGNFPGRFSGRQFSNSRSEMNVSTLELGDSALYLCASSFNRQTQYFGPGTRLLVL.